Below are 4 T cell receptor beta chains sequenced from a single sample in a study of T cells in narcolepsy. The method was immunoSEQ multiplex PCR; TCRdb's version includes in-frame clones alone and lacks a portion of them. The table records around 30,000 clones, around three quarters of them present only once. The sample consisted of memory (CD45RA-) CD4+ T cells from blood. These receptor sequences come from a human donor in good health.

The chain couples TRBV5-1 to TRBJ2-1; TRBD2 is a possible D gene (5 bases). CDR3 size: 15 residues. Germline V gene data show CDR1 as SGHRS and CDR2 as YFSETQ. The germline V and J ends were trimmed by 2 bases and 8 bases, with 17 bases remaining between them. The CDR3 protein is CASSLEVLARYEQFF. As DNA, the CDR3 is TGCGCCAGCAGCTTAGAGGTTCTAGCTCGGTATGAGCAGTTCTTC.

This chain links TRBV5-5 with TRBJ2-2; 9 bases agree with TRBD1. Trimming at V came to 0 bases and at J to 7 bases, leaving 7 bases not matched to a gene. The CDR3 loop spans 16 amino acids. Germline CDR1 SGHKS, CDR2 YYEKEE (reference sequence). CDR3 DNA: TGTGCCAGCAGCTTGGCCGCGGGACAGGGAATCGGGGAGCTGTTTTTT. Its translation: CASSLAAGQGIGELFF. Together with reference TRBV5-5 and TRBJ2-2, the CDR3 gives the full variable domain: DAGVTQSPTHLIKTRGQQVTLRCSPISGHKSVSWYQQVLGQGPQFIFQYYEKEERGRGNFPDRFSARQFPNYSSELNVNALLLGDSALYLCASSLAAGQGIGELFFGEGSRLTVL.

V is TRBV7-2 and J is TRBJ1-5; D call uncertain. The CDR3 totals 15 residues. Per the germline V gene, CDR1 is SGHTA and CDR2 is FQGNSA. Trimming took off 5 bases at V and 6 bases at J, with 17 bases between the two ends. CDR3 loop: CASSPTRAGAQPQHF. CDR3 in DNA: TGTGCCAGCAGCCCCACCCGAGCAGGTGCTCAGCCCCAGCATTTT.

A word on this clone: This sample includes further DNA sequences coding for the same CDR3. This chain joins TRBV18 and TRBJ1-2; D remains ambiguous. This CDR3 is 15 amino acids long. Germline V gene lookup returns CDR1 KGHSH and CDR2 LQKENI. V dropped 6 bases and J dropped 7 bases, with 21 bases sitting between them. The CDR3 nucleotides read TGTGCCAGCTCGCCCCTCGGGGAGAGTCCTCTTGGCTACACCTTC. Translation gives CASSPLGESPLGYTF.